This is a list of T cell receptor beta chains from one sample in a study of cytomegalovirus exposure and HLA in healthy donors. Sequenced by immunoSEQ multiplex PCR; TCRdb stores in-frame clones only, minus some. Here the sample spans 33,000 or so clones, roughly 76% being singletons. The sequenced material came from PBMCs. These receptors were taken from a woman between 25 and 40 years old in good health and CMV-seropositive. The CDR3 runs from the conserved cysteine through the conserved F or W. Fields, in order: D gene, J gene, clone size, V gene, CDR3 DNA, CDR3 protein. The D gene is left open where the match is weak. Part of the rows lack a size; the others show once, few, many or a class for expanded clones.

>TRBD2|TRBJ2-2|-|TRBV25-1
TGTGCCAGCAGTCGTAGCGGGAGGGCCGTGGGCGGGGAGCTGTTTTTT
CASSRSGRAVGGELFF
>TRBD1|TRBJ1-2|-|TRBV7-2
TGTGCCAGCAGCCAACAGGGGAACTATGGCTACACCTTC
CASSQQGNYGYTF
>TRBD2|TRBJ2-3|-|TRBV7-9
TGTGCCAGCAGCCCATCCCGACTAGCGGGAGTTAAAGATACGCAGTATTTT
CASSPSRLAGVKDTQYF
>TRBD1|TRBJ1-5|-|TRBV19
TGTGCCAGTAGTCCGGACAGGGTCGATAATCAGCCCCAGCATTTT
CASSPDRVDNQPQHF
>-|TRBJ1-1|-|TRBV19
TGTGCCAGTAGTATAGGTGCCGGGACAATGAACACTGAAGCTTTCTTT
CASSIGAGTMNTEAFF
>-|TRBJ2-1|once|TRBV6-1
TGTGCCAGCAGTGCCCTTAGGGTGAGGGACAATGAGCAGTTCTTC
CASSALRVRDNEQFF
>TRBD2|TRBJ2-1|once|TRBV18
TGTGCCAGCTCACCACTAGCGGGGGCTCCGCAGTTCTTC
CASSPLAGAPQFF
>-|TRBJ2-1|-|TRBV7-9
TGTGCCAGCAGCTCCAAATTTCCCTCCTACAATGAGCAGTTCTTC
CASSSKFPSYNEQFF
>TRBD2|TRBJ2-6|few|TRBV7-8
TGTGCCAGCAGCCCCTTATCGCGGGCGGGGGTGACCCACTCTGGGGCCAACGTCCTGACTTTC
CASSPLSRAGVTHSGANVLTF
>-|TRBJ1-2|-|TRBV19
TGTGCCAGCAGGGACAAGAACTATGGCTACACCTTC
CASRDKNYGYTF
>-|TRBJ1-4|-|TRBV19
TGTGCCAGTAGGCTTAGAACTATTTCGTCGGAAAAACTGTTTTTT
CASRLRTISSEKLFF
>TRBD2|TRBJ2-3|-|TRBV9
TGTGCCAGCGGAGCGGGAGGGCCGGTAGATACGCAGTATTTT
CASGAGGPVDTQYF
>TRBD1|TRBJ2-7|once|TRBV6-5
TGTGCCAGCAGTTACGGGACAGGAGGGTTCGAGCAGTACTTC
CASSYGTGGFEQYF
>-|TRBJ2-1|-|TRBV11-2
TGTGCCAGCAGCTTGGCTAGAAATGAGCAGTTCTTC
CASSLARNEQFF
>-|TRBJ2-7|-|TRBV27
TGTGCCAGCAGTCGGACAAGCAATCCGTCCTACGAGCAGTACTTC
CASSRTSNPSYEQYF
>-|TRBJ2-3|-|TRBV6-1
TGTGCCAGCAGAGGACAGATCACAGATACGCAGTATTTT
CASRGQITDTQYF
>-|TRBJ1-1|-|TRBV19
TGTGCCAGTAGGGGCCTTCAGGGCCTGAACACTGAAGCTTTCTTT
CASRGLQGLNTEAFF
>-|TRBJ1-2|-|TRBV2
TGTGCCAGCGGGACTTACCGCTATGGCTACACCTTC
CASGTYRYGYTF
>TRBD1|TRBJ2-7|few|TRBV6-1
TGTGCCAGCATGGGGACAGGGGGGGGACCCTACGAGCAGTACTTC
CASMGTGGGPYEQYF
>TRBD1|TRBJ1-1|-|TRBV6-5
TGTGCCAGCAGTTCTTTCACAGGGGGCACTGAAGCTTTCTTT
CASSSFTGGTEAFF
>-|TRBJ2-7|once|TRBV2
TGTGCCAGCAGTGAAGGGCGGGGAGGCTACGAGCAGTACTTC
CASSEGRGGYEQYF